The next 17 T cell receptor beta chains were all read from a single sample in a study of cytomegalovirus exposure and HLA in healthy donors. Primers included in the PCR were 60 Vbeta and 13 Jbeta primers. Clones were sequenced by immunoSEQ multiplex PCR, and TCRdb holds only the in-frame ones, with some missing. The table has 150,000 to 250,000 clones, 75% to 90% seen once. The sample consisted of PBMCs. All receptors come from a woman aged 45-59 years in good health and CMV-seropositive.

The J gene is TRBJ2-5, the V gene TRBV27; 7 positions match TRBD2. The CDR3 covers 15 residues. Germline V gene sequence: CDR1 MNHEY, CDR2 SMNVEV (reference sequence). Trimming cost V 6 bases and J 2 bases; bases outside gene matches: 9. The CDR3 DNA reads as TGTGCCAGCAGCGAATTGGGAGCGGGGCAAGAGACCCAGTACTTC. Translating gives CASSELGAGQETQYF.

The genes are TRBV5-5 and TRBJ1-2, with D perhaps TRBD1 (5 bases). The germline V gene encodes CDR1 SGHKS and CDR2 YYEKEE (reference sequence). This CDR3 region has 14 residues. Trimming removed 0 bases from V and 7 bases from J, with 13 bases in between. The CDR3 bases are TGTGCCAGCAGCTTGGAGGGGCAGCATTTTGGCTACACCTTC. It translates to CASSLEGQHFGYTF.

The chain recombines TRBV19 with TRBJ1-1, with D tentatively TRBD1 (5 bases). CDR1 is LNHDA and CDR2 is SQIVND in the germline V gene (reference sequence). The CDR3 loop spans 14 amino acids. V was shortened by 1 base and J by 5 bases, with 11 bases between the two germline ends. The CDR3 DNA reads as TGTGCCAGTAGTATAGGGGGGGTAAGGACTGAAGCTTTCTTT. This encodes CASSIGGVRTEAFF.

V and J are TRBV6-5 and TRBJ2-7; a weak D match, TRBD1 (6 bases). This CDR3 has 15 amino acids. V was clipped by 2 bases and J by 7 bases, with 18 bases between them. Germline V gene data show CDR1 as MNHEY and CDR2 as SVGAGI. CDR3 nucleotides: TGTGCCAGCAGTTACGGACAGTCAACCTCCGGGGAGCAGTACTTC. This encodes CASSYGQSTSGEQYF.

The V and J genes are TRBV19 and TRBJ2-3, with D possibly being TRBD2 (5 bases). Trimming shortened V by 2 bases and J by 2 bases, and 17 bases separated the two germline ends. The CDR3 is 17 residues long. The germline gives CDR1 LNHDA, CDR2 SQIVND (reference sequence). The CDR3, as DNA: TGTGCCAGTAGTATATACCCGTCGGGGAGTTCCACAGATACGCAGTATTTT. Its translation: CASSIYPSGSSTDTQYF.

The chain joins TRBV11-2 to TRBJ1-2; a possible D gene is TRBD1 (6 bases). V was clipped by 4 bases and J by 5 bases, with 14 bases between them. The CDR3 runs to 14 residues. Germline V gene sequence: CDR1 SGHAT, CDR2 FQNNGV. The CDR3 is CASSSRQARYGYTF. CDR3 sequence (DNA): TGTGCCAGCAGCTCGAGACAGGCAAGATATGGCTACACCTTC.

Only one count was recorded for this clone. This chain links TRBV10-3 with TRBJ2-7; 9 bases match TRBD1. V was pared by 6 bases and J by 3 bases, with 12 bases of the junction left unmatched. This CDR3 contains 16 residues. Germline loops: CDR1 ENHRY, CDR2 SYGVKD. The DNA for the CDR3 is TGTGCCATCAGGGGGGCCGGGACAGGGAGTGTCTACGAGCAGTACTTC. Protein product: CAIRGAGTGSVYEQYF.

J is TRBJ2-7 and V is TRBV10-3; 8 bases fit TRBD2. Losses at the gene ends were 6 bases for V and 5 bases for J; bases not matched to a gene: 3. Germline assignment: CDR1 ENHRY and CDR2 SYGVKD. The CDR3 sequence is 12 residues long. This chain's CDR3 is CAIRSGGDEQYF. The CDR3 DNA is TGTGCCATCAGGAGCGGGGGAGACGAGCAGTACTTC.

V and J are TRBV9 and TRBJ2-7, with 9 nucleotides matching TRBD1. The V gene's germline CDR1 is SGDLS and CDR2 YYNGEE. With V trimmed by 0 bases and J by 4 bases, 2 bases remained unmatched. This CDR3 has 14 residues. The DNA of the CDR3 is TGTGCCAGCAGCGTAGAGGGACAGGGATACGAGCAGTACTTC. Amino acids: CASSVEGQGYEQYF.

The chain links TRBV18 to TRBJ1-2; 10 positions agree with TRBD1. V was pared by 6 bases and J by 8 bases, with 9 bases of the junction left unmatched. The germline gives CDR1 KGHSH, CDR2 LQKENI. This CDR3 has 14 amino acids. CDR3 bases: TGTGCCAGCTCTCGCGCCGGGACAGGGGAAGGCTACACCTTC. Translating gives CASSRAGTGEGYTF.

CDR3 residues: CASRAQGVYGYTF. Here the CDR3 DNA reads TGTGCCAGCAGAGCACAGGGCGTCTATGGCTACACCTTC. V is TRBV6-1 and J is TRBJ1-2; D perhaps matches TRBD1 (6 bases). The CDR3 contains 13 residues. Germline V gene lookup returns CDR1 MNHNS and CDR2 SASEGT. V shed 6 bases and J shed 4 bases, with 12 bases lying between them.

The CDR3 DNA is TGCGCCAGCAGCCAGGGGGGGCGCGGTTACAATGAGCAGTTCTTC. Translation: CASSQGGRGYNEQFF. The chain has TRBV4-3 and TRBJ2-1, with D possibly TRBD2 on 7 matching bases. From germline, CDR1 is LGHNA and CDR2 YSLEER. The CDR3 spans 15 residues. V was cut by 3 bases and J by 4 bases, with 13 bases left in between.

V is TRBV28 and J is TRBJ2-2; perhaps TRBD1 as D (6 bases). The CDR3 is 15 amino acids. Germline V lookup: CDR1 MDHEN, CDR2 SYDVKM. Between the trimmed V and J ends, which lost 8 bases and 2 bases, there was a span of 15 bases. The chain's CDR3 is CASQLGGLNTGELFF. CDR3 bases: TGTGCCAGCCAGCTTGGGGGCTTAAACACCGGGGAGCTGTTTTTT.

The rearrangement joins TRBV4-1 to TRBJ2-5; D is perhaps TRBD1 (5 bases). The CDR3 contains 14 residues. Trimming left V 2 bases short and J 4 bases short, with 11 bases between. Per the germline V gene, CDR1 is MGHRA and CDR2 is YSYEKL. CDR3 coding DNA: TGCGCCAGCAGCCAAAGGGGTAGGGGAGAGACCCAGTACTTC. Translation gives CASSQRGRGETQYF.

This clone has a single count. The rearrangement links TRBV19 to TRBJ1-2, with 9 nucleotides matching TRBD1. The CDR3 runs to 13 residues. With 6 bases clipped from V and 7 bases from J, the junction kept 6 bases outside the gene matches. Per germline, CDR1 LNHDA and CDR2 SQIVND (reference sequence). The CDR3 DNA sequence: TGTGCCAGTAGCCCACAGGGGGCTAGTGGCTACACCTTC. Its translation: CASSPQGASGYTF. The full variable domain, its missing parts supplied by reference TRBV19 and TRBJ1-2, is DGGITQSPKYLFRKEGQNVTLSCEQNLNHDAMYWYRQDPGQGLRLIYYSQIVNDFQKGDIAEGYSVSREKKESFPLTVTSAQKNPTAFYLCASSPQGASGYTFGSGTRLTVV.

V gene TRBV28 combines with J gene TRBJ2-1; 11 bases match TRBD2. CDR1 and CDR2 (germline): MDHEN, SYDVKM. The CDR3 is 14 amino acids. The V segment lost 10 bases and the J segment 7 bases; nucleotides outside the gene matches: 9. The CDR3 sequence is CATSLAGVGNEQFF. Here the CDR3 DNA reads TGTGCCACCTCACTAGCGGGAGTCGGAAATGAGCAGTTCTTC.

The chain is built from TRBV18 and TRBJ1-1; 10 nucleotides line up with TRBD1. This CDR3 has 15 amino acids. Germline V gene lookup returns CDR1 KGHSH and CDR2 LQKENI. The ends lost 2 bases at V and 7 bases at J; junction bases unmatched: 7. CDR3 bases: TGTGCCAGCTCACCAGGGACAGGGGACCGTATTGAAGCTTTCTTT. Translating gives CASSPGTGDRIEAFF.